The clone carrying this T cell receptor (beta chain) was observed a few times. Germline-derived CDR1 and CDR2 are SQVTM and ANQGSEA. The CDR3 is 14 amino acids. V was pared by 6 bases and J by 7 bases, with 12 bases of the junction left unmatched. Blood libraries mostly used roughly 500 ng genomic DNA, six replicates each. Produced via immunoSEQ multiplex PCR; TCRdb's table is partial and in-frame only. Here the sample spans about 15,000 clones, about 61% being singletons. The data belong to a study of neoadjuvant anti-PD-1 for oral cavity cancer. Study context: Around day 43, patients without progression received a fourth nivolumab dose before surgery.

PBMCs were not maintained or expanded in culture before analysis. This rearrangement joins TRBV29-1 to TRBJ2-1; TRBD2 aligns across 7 bases. This TCR was sampled from a person aged 35-79 years with oral cavity squamous cell carcinoma. The sequencing used PBMCs, collected before nivolumab (anti-PD-1) treatment. CDR3 nucleotide sequence: TGCAGCGTACCGACTAGCCGGGGTTGGAATGAGCAGTTCTTC. Its protein is CSVPTSRGWNEQFF.